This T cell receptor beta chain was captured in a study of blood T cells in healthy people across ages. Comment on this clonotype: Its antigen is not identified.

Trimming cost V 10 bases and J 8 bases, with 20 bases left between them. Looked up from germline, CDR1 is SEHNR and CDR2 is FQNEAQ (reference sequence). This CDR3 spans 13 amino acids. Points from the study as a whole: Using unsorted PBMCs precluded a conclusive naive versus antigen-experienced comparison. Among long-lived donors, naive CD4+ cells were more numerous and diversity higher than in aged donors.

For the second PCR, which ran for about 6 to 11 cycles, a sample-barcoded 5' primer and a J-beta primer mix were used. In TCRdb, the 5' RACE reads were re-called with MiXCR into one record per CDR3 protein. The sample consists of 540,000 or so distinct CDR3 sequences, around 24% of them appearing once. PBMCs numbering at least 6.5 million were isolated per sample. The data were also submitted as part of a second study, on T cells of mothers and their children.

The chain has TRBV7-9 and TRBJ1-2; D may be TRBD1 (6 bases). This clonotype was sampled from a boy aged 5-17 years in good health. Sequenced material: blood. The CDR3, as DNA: TGTGCCATTACCGGGACAAAAGCTTGGGGCTACACCTTC. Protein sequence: CAITGTKAWGYTF.